The rows below give T cell receptor beta chains drawn from one sample of a study of shared clonotypes between healthy human individuals. Profiling relied on immunoSEQ multiplex PCR, and the TCRdb table lists in-frame clones only, not all of them. The sample includes just over 2,000,000 clones, about 95% of them seen just once. Sequencing input: naive CD8+ T cells sorted from blood. Source of these receptors: a man between 18 and 29 years old in good health. CDR3s include the opening cysteine and the closing phenylalanine or tryptophan. The D gene is left open where the match is weak. Some rows have no size entry. The others give once, few or many, or a class for an expanded clone.

cdr3_aa: CAITTGTEAFF; cdr3_nt: TGTGCCATCACCACGGGAACTGAAGCTTTCTTT; j_call: TRBJ1-1; d_call: -; clone_size: -; v_call: TRBV10-3
cdr3_aa: CASSSGPYNEQFF; cdr3_nt: TGTGCCAGCAGTAGTGGGCCTTACAATGAGCAGTTCTTC; j_call: TRBJ2-1; d_call: -; clone_size: -; v_call: TRBV27
cdr3_aa: CASSQEGGQGYTF; cdr3_nt: TGCGCCAGCAGCCAAGAAGGGGGACAGGGCTACACCTTC; j_call: TRBJ1-2; d_call: TRBD1; clone_size: -; v_call: TRBV4-1
cdr3_aa: CAISAGTGGRGYTF; cdr3_nt: TGTGCCATCAGCGCAGGGACAGGGGGCAGGGGCTACACCTTC; j_call: TRBJ1-2; d_call: TRBD1; clone_size: -; v_call: TRBV10-3
cdr3_aa: CASSSLAGAPAYEQYF; cdr3_nt: TGTGCCAGCAGTTCACTAGCGGGAGCGCCCGCGTACGAGCAGTACTTC; j_call: TRBJ2-7; d_call: TRBD2; clone_size: once; v_call: TRBV6-5
cdr3_aa: CASSVLSPYGYTF; cdr3_nt: TGTGCCAGCAGTGTACTGTCCCCCTATGGCTACACCTTC; j_call: TRBJ1-2; d_call: -; clone_size: -; v_call: TRBV2
cdr3_aa: CASSTGSEETQYF; cdr3_nt: TGTGCCAGCAGCACAGGGTCGGAAGAGACCCAGTACTTC; j_call: TRBJ2-5; d_call: -; clone_size: many; v_call: TRBV2
cdr3_aa: CASSQVVGGTEAFF; cdr3_nt: TGCGCCAGCAGCCAGGTGGTAGGGGGCACTGAAGCTTTCTTT; j_call: TRBJ1-1; d_call: -; clone_size: -; v_call: TRBV4-3
cdr3_aa: CSVLGLAEVYNEQFF; cdr3_nt: TGCAGCGTTTTAGGACTAGCGGAGGTCTACAATGAGCAGTTCTTC; j_call: TRBJ2-1; d_call: TRBD2; clone_size: -; v_call: TRBV29-1
cdr3_aa: CASTPGLYSYEQYF; cdr3_nt: TGTGCCAGTACCCCGGGACTCTACTCCTACGAGCAGTACTTC; j_call: TRBJ2-7; d_call: -; clone_size: once; v_call: TRBV19
cdr3_aa: CASSLAFGQDYGYTF; cdr3_nt: TGCGCCAGCAGCTTGGCCTTCGGACAGGACTATGGCTACACCTTC; j_call: TRBJ1-2; d_call: TRBD1; clone_size: -; v_call: TRBV5-1
cdr3_aa: CAWSVGGGLLTEAFF; cdr3_nt: TGTGCCTGGAGTGTAGGGGGCGGCCTACTCACTGAAGCTTTCTTT; j_call: TRBJ1-1; d_call: TRBD1; clone_size: -; v_call: TRBV30
cdr3_aa: CASSDAPGFGRETDTQYF; cdr3_nt: TGTGCCAGCAGTGACGCGCCTGGCTTCGGGAGGGAAACAGATACGCAGTATTTT; j_call: TRBJ2-3; d_call: TRBD2; clone_size: -; v_call: TRBV2
cdr3_aa: CASSQEQQGGNQPQHF; cdr3_nt: TGCGCCAGCAGCCAAGAACAACAGGGTGGAAATCAGCCCCAGCATTTT; j_call: TRBJ1-5; d_call: -; clone_size: -; v_call: TRBV4-1
cdr3_aa: CASSYLGEGLRETQYF; cdr3_nt: TGTGCCAGCAGTTATTTGGGGGAGGGTTTACGAGAGACCCAGTACTTC; j_call: TRBJ2-5; d_call: TRBD2; clone_size: -; v_call: TRBV6-5
cdr3_aa: CASSLVGGLGDEQFF; cdr3_nt: TGCGCCAGCAGCTTGGTTGGGGGTCTTGGCGATGAGCAGTTCTTC; j_call: TRBJ2-1; d_call: -; clone_size: -; v_call: TRBV5-1
cdr3_aa: CAWSEGLETSGGYEQYF; cdr3_nt: TGTGCCTGGAGTGAAGGCTTAGAGACTAGCGGAGGGTACGAGCAGTACTTC; j_call: TRBJ2-7; d_call: TRBD2; clone_size: -; v_call: TRBV30
cdr3_aa: CASTKDRNSYEQYF; cdr3_nt: TGTGCCAGCACCAAGGACAGGAACTCCTACGAGCAGTACTTC; j_call: TRBJ2-7; d_call: TRBD1; clone_size: -; v_call: TRBV6-1
cdr3_aa: CASRFAGGLYEQYF; cdr3_nt: TGTGCCAGCAGATTCGCGGGGGGGCTTTACGAGCAGTACTTC; j_call: TRBJ2-7; d_call: TRBD2; clone_size: -; v_call: TRBV5-6
cdr3_aa: CASSDHYEQYF; cdr3_nt: TGTGCCAGCAGCGACCACTACGAGCAGTACTTC; j_call: TRBJ2-7; d_call: -; clone_size: -; v_call: TRBV28
cdr3_aa: CASSPGTGEKLFF; cdr3_nt: TGTGCCAGCAGCCCCGGGACAGGCGAAAAACTGTTTTTT; j_call: TRBJ1-4; d_call: TRBD1; clone_size: -; v_call: TRBV5-6
cdr3_aa: CASTQREGTGELFF; cdr3_nt: TGTGCCAGCACCCAGCGGGAGGGCACCGGGGAGCTGTTTTTT; j_call: TRBJ2-2; d_call: TRBD2; clone_size: -; v_call: TRBV13
cdr3_aa: CASSLVGLASATDTQYF; cdr3_nt: TGTGCCAGCAGCTTAGTGGGCCTGGCTAGCGCCACAGATACGCAGTATTTT; j_call: TRBJ2-3; d_call: -; clone_size: once; v_call: TRBV7-9
cdr3_aa: CASSAPTGGEYPDTQYF; cdr3_nt: TGTGCCAGCAGTGCGCCGACAGGGGGCGAGTATCCAGATACGCAGTATTTT; j_call: TRBJ2-3; d_call: TRBD1; clone_size: -; v_call: TRBV2
cdr3_aa: CASSLSWDRDLYEQFF; cdr3_nt: TGTGCCAGCAGTTTATCCTGGGACAGGGACCTTTATGAGCAGTTCTTC; j_call: TRBJ2-1; d_call: TRBD1; clone_size: -; v_call: TRBV27
cdr3_aa: CAISGRQGDDTGTQYF; cdr3_nt: TGTGCCATCAGTGGTCGACAGGGGGACGATACCGGGACCCAGTACTTC; j_call: TRBJ2-5; d_call: TRBD1; clone_size: -; v_call: TRBV10-3
cdr3_aa: CASSYAGYGKNEQFF; cdr3_nt: TGTGCCAGCAGTTACGCCGGCTATGGGAAGAATGAGCAGTTCTTC; j_call: TRBJ2-1; d_call: -; clone_size: once; v_call: TRBV6-5
cdr3_aa: CASSLGTGETYEQYF; cdr3_nt: TGCGCCAGCAGCCTCGGGACAGGGGAAACCTACGAGCAGTACTTC; j_call: TRBJ2-7; d_call: TRBD1; clone_size: -; v_call: TRBV4-3
cdr3_aa: CASSQDRYGNATNEKLFF; cdr3_nt: TGCGCCAGCAGCCAAGATAGGTACGGTAATGCAACTAATGAAAAACTGTTTTTT; j_call: TRBJ1-4; d_call: -; clone_size: -; v_call: TRBV4-1
cdr3_aa: CASSTEGLEQYF; cdr3_nt: TGTGCCAGCAGCACCGAGGGGCTCGAGCAGTACTTC; j_call: TRBJ2-7; d_call: -; clone_size: -; v_call: TRBV7-9
cdr3_aa: CASTTAVEAFF; cdr3_nt: TGTGCCAGCACCACGGCGGTTGAAGCTTTCTTT; j_call: TRBJ1-1; d_call: -; clone_size: -; v_call: TRBV6-6
cdr3_aa: CASSQDSVYGYTF; cdr3_nt: TGCGCCAGCAGCCAAGATTCTGTCTATGGCTACACCTTC; j_call: TRBJ1-2; d_call: -; clone_size: -; v_call: TRBV4-3
cdr3_aa: CATSTGGPTDTQYF; cdr3_nt: TGTGCCACCTCCACGGGGGGGCCCACAGATACGCAGTATTTT; j_call: TRBJ2-3; d_call: TRBD2; clone_size: -; v_call: TRBV15
cdr3_aa: CASSLFGGRVGEQYF; cdr3_nt: TGTGCCAGCAGTTTGTTTGGCGGGAGGGTTGGTGAGCAGTACTTC; j_call: TRBJ2-7; d_call: TRBD2; clone_size: -; v_call: TRBV27
cdr3_aa: CASSLWGQGLHEQYF; cdr3_nt: TGTGCCAGCAGTTTATGGGGCCAGGGGCTACACGAGCAGTACTTC; j_call: TRBJ2-7; d_call: -; clone_size: once; v_call: TRBV27
cdr3_aa: CASSYRGLSTEAFF; cdr3_nt: TGTGCCAGCAGTTATAGGGGCCTCTCCACTGAAGCTTTCTTT; j_call: TRBJ1-1; d_call: -; clone_size: -; v_call: TRBV6-6
cdr3_aa: CASSPRVSGANVLTF; cdr3_nt: TGTGCCAGCAGCCCCAGGGTCTCTGGGGCCAACGTCCTGACTTTC; j_call: TRBJ2-6; d_call: -; clone_size: -; v_call: TRBV7-9
cdr3_aa: CASSLMGNQPQHF; cdr3_nt: TGTGCCAGCAGCCTCATGGGAAATCAGCCCCAGCATTTT; j_call: TRBJ1-5; d_call: -; clone_size: -; v_call: TRBV27
cdr3_aa: CASSTEGTSGVSYNEQFF; cdr3_nt: TGTGCCAGCAGTACGGAGGGAACTAGCGGGGTTTCCTACAATGAGCAGTTCTTC; j_call: TRBJ2-1; d_call: TRBD2; clone_size: -; v_call: TRBV2
cdr3_aa: CASSEGLGSEQYF; cdr3_nt: TGCGCCAGCAGTGAGGGATTAGGGAGCGAGCAGTACTTC; j_call: TRBJ2-7; d_call: -; clone_size: -; v_call: TRBV10-1
cdr3_aa: CASSLALDNEQFF; cdr3_nt: TGTGCCAGCAGCTTAGCGTTAGACAATGAGCAGTTCTTC; j_call: TRBJ2-1; d_call: -; clone_size: -; v_call: TRBV7-6
cdr3_aa: CASSGQGLGELFF; cdr3_nt: TGTGCCAGCAGCGGACAGGGCCTCGGGGAGCTGTTTTTT; j_call: TRBJ2-2; d_call: TRBD1; clone_size: -; v_call: TRBV9
cdr3_aa: CASSVAGRYNEQFF; cdr3_nt: TGTGCCAGCAGCGTAGCGGGGCGCTACAATGAGCAGTTCTTC; j_call: TRBJ2-1; d_call: TRBD2; clone_size: -; v_call: TRBV11-3
cdr3_aa: CASSQSRSSYEQYF; cdr3_nt: TGCGCCAGCAGTCAATCGCGCAGCTCCTACGAGCAGTACTTC; j_call: TRBJ2-7; d_call: -; clone_size: -; v_call: TRBV23-1
cdr3_aa: CASSHRDGTYEQYF; cdr3_nt: TGCGCCAGCAGCCACCGGGACGGGACCTACGAGCAGTACTTC; j_call: TRBJ2-7; d_call: -; clone_size: -; v_call: TRBV4-1
cdr3_aa: CASSLDWGDGQTSMNEQFF; cdr3_nt: TGTGCCAGCAGCTTAGACTGGGGGGATGGACAAACTAGTATGAATGAGCAGTTCTTC; j_call: TRBJ2-1; d_call: -; clone_size: -; v_call: TRBV7-8
cdr3_aa: CASSSTSFDEQYF; cdr3_nt: TGCGCCAGCAGCTCGACTAGTTTCGACGAGCAGTACTTC; j_call: TRBJ2-7; d_call: -; clone_size: -; v_call: TRBV5-1
cdr3_aa: CASSTTVDRSANYGYTF; cdr3_nt: TGCGCCAGCAGCACCACCGTGGACAGGAGTGCTAACTATGGCTACACCTTC; j_call: TRBJ1-2; d_call: TRBD1; clone_size: -; v_call: TRBV10-2
cdr3_aa: CASSTASGEETQYF; cdr3_nt: TGTGCCAGCAGCACCGCTAGCGGGGAAGAGACCCAGTACTTC; j_call: TRBJ2-5; d_call: TRBD2; clone_size: -; v_call: TRBV7-9
cdr3_aa: CASRMEWGLSYEQYF; cdr3_nt: TGTGCCAGCCGAATGGAGTGGGGTTTGTCCTACGAGCAGTACTTC; j_call: TRBJ2-7; d_call: -; clone_size: -; v_call: TRBV2
cdr3_aa: CATSSSGTEEFYGYTF; cdr3_nt: TGTGCCACCAGCAGCTCCGGGACTGAAGAATTTTATGGCTACACCTTC; j_call: TRBJ1-2; d_call: -; clone_size: -; v_call: TRBV15
cdr3_aa: CASSQVTANYGYTF; cdr3_nt: TGCGCCAGCAGCCAAGTTACAGCTAACTATGGCTACACCTTC; j_call: TRBJ1-2; d_call: -; clone_size: -; v_call: TRBV4-1
cdr3_aa: CASSTLRGGEQYF; cdr3_nt: TGTGCCAGCAGTACGCTCCGAGGCGGCGAGCAGTACTTC; j_call: TRBJ2-7; d_call: -; clone_size: -; v_call: TRBV27
cdr3_aa: CASSLGIGWGYGYTF; cdr3_nt: TGTGCCAGCAGTTTAGGGATAGGGTGGGGCTATGGCTACACCTTC; j_call: TRBJ1-2; d_call: -; clone_size: once; v_call: TRBV28
cdr3_aa: CASSQEEGLGADTQYF; cdr3_nt: TGCGCCAGCAGCCAAGAAGAGGGACTCGGGGCAGATACGCAGTATTTT; j_call: TRBJ2-3; d_call: -; clone_size: -; v_call: TRBV4-1
cdr3_aa: CASSQVEGTQPQHF; cdr3_nt: TGCGCCAGCAGCCAAGTCGAGGGGACGCAGCCCCAGCATTTT; j_call: TRBJ1-5; d_call: -; clone_size: -; v_call: TRBV4-3
cdr3_aa: CASSPEGYGYTF; cdr3_nt: TGTGCCAGTAGCCCAGAGGGCTATGGCTACACCTTC; j_call: TRBJ1-2; d_call: -; clone_size: once; v_call: TRBV19